This T cell receptor (beta chain) was sequenced during a study of identical twins. CDR3 length equals 13 residues. The V gene's germline CDR1 is SEHNR and CDR2 FQNEAQ (reference sequence). V was clipped by 8 bases and J by 5 bases, with 12 bases between them. This clonotype was found a few times. Its antigen is unidentified. Findings and limits, study-wide: The presence of invariant MAIT and iNKT cells could partly confound analyses of zero-insertion sequences. There were fewer insertions in abundant cord blood beta clonotypes, but memory repertoires showed no such pattern. Conclusions came from cross-sectional statistical analysis, not from following the same donors.

TCRdb reprocessed the 5' RACE reads with MiXCR, giving one entry per CDR3 protein. Of 1.5 million to 2 million distinct CDR3 sequences in the sample, about 30% are singletons; the top ten hold approximately 0.25%. The donor group consisted entirely of healthy Caucasians. The TCR sequence derives from a newborn girl in good health. Sequenced input: cord blood. The rearrangement uses TRBV7-9 and TRBJ1-4; no clear D. CDR3 region: CASGEGPNEKLFF. The CDR3 region has the DNA TGTGCCAGCGGAGAAGGGCCGAATGAAAAACTGTTTTTT. Variable domain in full (rest from reference TRBV7-9 and TRBJ1-4): DTGVSQNPRHKITKRGQNVTFRCDPISEHNRLYWYRQTLGQGPEFLTYFQNEAQLEKSRLLSDRFSAERPKGSFSTLEIQRTEQGDSAMYLCASGEGPNEKLFFGSGTQLSVL.